The T cell receptor (beta chain) under discussion was sequenced for a study of blood T cell repertoires in COVID-19. Study-level information: Acute and convalescent COVID-19 samples came from the United States, Italy and Spain. T cells, B-cell-depleted T cells, or PBMCs supplied cDNA or gDNA.

This clone has just a few counts. Assay: immunoSEQ multiplex PCR; the TCRdb copy retains only in-frame clones and omits some. This table has 60,000 to 85,000 clones, 75% to 90% appearing once. CDR1 and CDR2 (germline): MDHEN, SYDVKM. Between the trimmed V and J ends, which lost 6 bases and 7 bases, there was a span of 9 bases. The CDR3 is 11 amino acids. The receptor's source is a human donor in a cohort sampled during active COVID-19. Input material: peripheral blood. The chain employs TRBV28 and TRBJ1-2; no reliable D call. CDR3 loop: CASSRRGGYTF. The CDR3 DNA reads as TGTGCCAGCAGCCGGCGGGGTGGCTACACCTTC.